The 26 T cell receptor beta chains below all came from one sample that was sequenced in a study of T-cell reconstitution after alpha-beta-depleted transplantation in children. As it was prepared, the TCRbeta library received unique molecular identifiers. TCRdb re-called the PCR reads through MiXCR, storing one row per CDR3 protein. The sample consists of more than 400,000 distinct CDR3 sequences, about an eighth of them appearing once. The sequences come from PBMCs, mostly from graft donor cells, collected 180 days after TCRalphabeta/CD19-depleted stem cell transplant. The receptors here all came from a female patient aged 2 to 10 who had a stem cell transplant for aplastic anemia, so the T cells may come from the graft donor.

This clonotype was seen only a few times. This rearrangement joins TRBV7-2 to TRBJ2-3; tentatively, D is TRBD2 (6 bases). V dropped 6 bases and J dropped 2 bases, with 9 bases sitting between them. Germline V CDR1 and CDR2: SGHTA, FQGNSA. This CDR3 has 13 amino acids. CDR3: CASRRDFTDTQYF. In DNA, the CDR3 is TGTGCCAGCAGAAGGGACTTCACAGATACGCAGTATTTT.

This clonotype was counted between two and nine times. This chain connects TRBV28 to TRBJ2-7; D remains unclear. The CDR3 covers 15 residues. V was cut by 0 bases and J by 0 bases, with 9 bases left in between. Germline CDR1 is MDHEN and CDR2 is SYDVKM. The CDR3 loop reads CASSLWEQRSYEQYF. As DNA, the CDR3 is TGTGCCAGCAGTTTATGGGAACAACGCTCCTACGAGCAGTACTTC. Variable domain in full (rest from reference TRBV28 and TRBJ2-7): DVKVTQSSRYLVKRTGEKVFLECVQDMDHENMFWYRQDPGLGLRLIYFSYDVKMKEKGDIPEGYSVSREKKERFSLILESASTNQTSMYLCASSLWEQRSYEQYFGPGTRLTVT.

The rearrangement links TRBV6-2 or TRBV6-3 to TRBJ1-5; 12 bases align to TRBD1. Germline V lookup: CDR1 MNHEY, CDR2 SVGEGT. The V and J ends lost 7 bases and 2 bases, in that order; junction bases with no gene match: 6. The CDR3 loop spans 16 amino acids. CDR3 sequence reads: CASTGTGGYRNQPQHF. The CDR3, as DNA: TGTGCCAGCACCGGGACAGGGGGCTATCGCAATCAGCCCCAGCATTTT.

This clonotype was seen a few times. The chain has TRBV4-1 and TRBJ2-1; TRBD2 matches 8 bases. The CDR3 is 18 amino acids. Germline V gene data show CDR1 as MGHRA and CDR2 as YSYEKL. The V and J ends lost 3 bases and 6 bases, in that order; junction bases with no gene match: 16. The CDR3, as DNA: TGCGCCAGCAGCCAGACAAGCCTAGCGGGTAGTAGGGGCAATGAGCAGTTCTTC. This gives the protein CASSQTSLAGSRGNEQFF.

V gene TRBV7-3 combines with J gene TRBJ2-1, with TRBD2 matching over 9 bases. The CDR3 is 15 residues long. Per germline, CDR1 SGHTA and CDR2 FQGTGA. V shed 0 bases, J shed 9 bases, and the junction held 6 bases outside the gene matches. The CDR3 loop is CASSLTSSGTGEQFF. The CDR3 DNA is TGTGCCAGCAGCTTAACGTCTAGCGGGACGGGTGAGCAGTTCTTC.

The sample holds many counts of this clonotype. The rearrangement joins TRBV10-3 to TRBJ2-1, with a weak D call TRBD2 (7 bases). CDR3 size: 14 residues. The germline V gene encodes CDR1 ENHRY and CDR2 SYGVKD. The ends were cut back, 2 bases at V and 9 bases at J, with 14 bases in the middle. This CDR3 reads CAISERGGRIEQFF. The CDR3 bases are TGTGCCATCAGTGAGAGGGGGGGGCGAATTGAGCAGTTCTTC.

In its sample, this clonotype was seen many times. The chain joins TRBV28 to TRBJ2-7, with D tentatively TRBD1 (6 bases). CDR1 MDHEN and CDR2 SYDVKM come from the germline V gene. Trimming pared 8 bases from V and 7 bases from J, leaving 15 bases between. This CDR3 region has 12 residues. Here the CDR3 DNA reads TGTGCCAGCGAGGACAGTACGGGTGAGCAGTACTTC. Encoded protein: CASEDSTGEQYF.

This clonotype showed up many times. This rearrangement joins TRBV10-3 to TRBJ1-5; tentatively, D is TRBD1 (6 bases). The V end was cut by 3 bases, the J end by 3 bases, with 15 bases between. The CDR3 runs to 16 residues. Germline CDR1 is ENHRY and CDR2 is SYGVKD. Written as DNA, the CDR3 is TGTGCCATCAGTGAAACAGGGAGGGCGAACAATCAGCCCCAGCATTTT. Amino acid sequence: CAISETGRANNQPQHF.

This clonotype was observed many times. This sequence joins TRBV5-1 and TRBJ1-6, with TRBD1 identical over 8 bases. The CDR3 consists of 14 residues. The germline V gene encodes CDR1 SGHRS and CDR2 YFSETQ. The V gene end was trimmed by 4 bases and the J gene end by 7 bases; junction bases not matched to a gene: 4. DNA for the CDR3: TGCGCCAGCAGCCCAGGGACAGGAAATTCACCCCTCCACTTT. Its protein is CASSPGTGNSPLHF.

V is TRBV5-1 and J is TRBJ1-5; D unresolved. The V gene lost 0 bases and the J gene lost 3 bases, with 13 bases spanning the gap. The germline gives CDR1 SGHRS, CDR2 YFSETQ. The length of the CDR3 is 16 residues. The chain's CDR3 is CASSLALSRDNQPQHF. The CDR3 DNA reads TGCGCCAGCAGCTTGGCCCTAAGTAGGGACAATCAGCCCCAGCATTTT. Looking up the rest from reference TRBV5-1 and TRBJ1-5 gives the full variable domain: KAGVTQTPRYLIKTRGQQVTLSCSPISGHRSVSWYQQTPGQGLQFLFEYFSETQRNKGNFPGRFSGRQFSNSRSEMNVSTLELGDSALYLCASSLALSRDNQPQHFGDGTRLSIL.

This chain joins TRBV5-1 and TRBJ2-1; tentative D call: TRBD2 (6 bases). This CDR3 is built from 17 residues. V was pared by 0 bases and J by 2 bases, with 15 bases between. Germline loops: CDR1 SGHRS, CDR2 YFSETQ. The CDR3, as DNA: TGCGCCAGCAGCTTGGGTCAGGCCAGCGGGCCCTACAATGAGCAGTTCTTC. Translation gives CASSLGQASGPYNEQFF.

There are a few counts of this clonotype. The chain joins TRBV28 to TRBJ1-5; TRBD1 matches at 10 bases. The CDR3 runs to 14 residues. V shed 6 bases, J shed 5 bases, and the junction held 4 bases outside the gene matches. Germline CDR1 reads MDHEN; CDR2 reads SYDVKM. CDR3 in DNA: TGTGCCAGCAGCTTGACAGGGGGCTATCAGCCCCAGCATTTT. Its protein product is CASSLTGGYQPQHF.

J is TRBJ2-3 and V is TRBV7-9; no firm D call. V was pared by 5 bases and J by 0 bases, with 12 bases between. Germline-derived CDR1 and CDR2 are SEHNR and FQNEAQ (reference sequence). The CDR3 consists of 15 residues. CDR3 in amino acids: CASSPERPSTDTQYF. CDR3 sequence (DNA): TGTGCCAGCAGCCCAGAGCGACCGAGCACAGATACGCAGTATTTT.

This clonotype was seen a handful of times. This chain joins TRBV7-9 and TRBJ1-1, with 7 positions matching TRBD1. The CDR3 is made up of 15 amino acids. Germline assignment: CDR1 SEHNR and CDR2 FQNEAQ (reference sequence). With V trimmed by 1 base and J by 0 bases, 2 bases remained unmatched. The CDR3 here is CASSLGDSMNTEAFF. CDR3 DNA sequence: TGTGCCAGCAGCTTAGGGGACAGTATGAACACTGAAGCTTTCTTT.

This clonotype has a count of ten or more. Here the CDR3 reads CSVEGPRGREEPTDTQYF. As DNA, the CDR3 is TGCAGCGTTGAAGGCCCCAGAGGGCGGGAGGAGCCCACAGATACGCAGTATTTT. The rearrangement links TRBV29-1 to TRBJ2-3; the match to TRBD2 covers 8 bases. The CDR3 is 18 amino acids. The germline CDR1 and CDR2 sequences are SQVTM and ANQGSEA. Trimming removed 1 base from V and 2 bases from J; junction bases left unmatched: 14.

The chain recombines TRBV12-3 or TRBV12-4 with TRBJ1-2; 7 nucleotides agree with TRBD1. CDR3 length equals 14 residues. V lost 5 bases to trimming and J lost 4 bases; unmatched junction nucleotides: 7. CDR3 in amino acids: CASSTLTGTYGYTF. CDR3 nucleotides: TGTGCCAGCAGTACCTTGACAGGGACCTATGGCTACACCTTC.

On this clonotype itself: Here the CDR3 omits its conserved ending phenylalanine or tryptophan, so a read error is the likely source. This chain's CDR3 is CATSGQGYDQYY. The DNA of the CDR3 is TGTGCCACCAGCGGACAGGGCTACGACCAGTACTAC. The genes are TRBV15 and TRBJ2-7, with 8 bases fitting TRBD1. The CDR3 is made up of 12 amino acids. CDR1 and CDR2 (germline): LNHNV, YYDKDF (reference sequence).

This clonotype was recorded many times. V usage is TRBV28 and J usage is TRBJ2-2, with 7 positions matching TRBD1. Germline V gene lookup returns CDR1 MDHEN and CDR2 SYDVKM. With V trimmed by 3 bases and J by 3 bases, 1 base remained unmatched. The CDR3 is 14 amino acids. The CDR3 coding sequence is TGTGCCAGCAGTTTGACAGGGCACACCGGGGAGCTGTTTTTT. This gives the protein CASSLTGHTGELFF.

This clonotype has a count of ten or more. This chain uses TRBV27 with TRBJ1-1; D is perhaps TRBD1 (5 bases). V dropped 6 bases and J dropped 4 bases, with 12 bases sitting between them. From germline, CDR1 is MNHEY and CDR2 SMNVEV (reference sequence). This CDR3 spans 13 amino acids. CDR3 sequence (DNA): TGTGCCAGCAGGAAAAGGGACGCCACTGAAGCTTTCTTT. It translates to CASRKRDATEAFF.

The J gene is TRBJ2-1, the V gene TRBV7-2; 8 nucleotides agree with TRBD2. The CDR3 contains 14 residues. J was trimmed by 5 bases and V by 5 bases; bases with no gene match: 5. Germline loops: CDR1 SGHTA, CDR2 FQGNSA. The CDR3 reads CASSERLANNEQFF. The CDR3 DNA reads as TGTGCCAGCAGCGAGCGACTAGCGAACAATGAGCAGTTCTTC.

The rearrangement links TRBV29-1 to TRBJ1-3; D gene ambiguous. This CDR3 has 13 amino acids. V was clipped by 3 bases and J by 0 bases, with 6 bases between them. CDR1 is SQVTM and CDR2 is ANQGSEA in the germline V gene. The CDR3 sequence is CSVEDRSGNTIYF. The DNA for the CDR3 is TGCAGCGTTGAGGACCGCTCTGGAAACACCATATATTTT.

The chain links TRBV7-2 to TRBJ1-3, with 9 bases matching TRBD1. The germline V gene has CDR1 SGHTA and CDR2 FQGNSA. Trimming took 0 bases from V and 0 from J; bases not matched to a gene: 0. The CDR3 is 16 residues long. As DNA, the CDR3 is TGTGCCAGCAGCTTAGCGGGACAGGGCTCTGGAAACACCATATATTTT. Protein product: CASSLAGQGSGNTIYF.

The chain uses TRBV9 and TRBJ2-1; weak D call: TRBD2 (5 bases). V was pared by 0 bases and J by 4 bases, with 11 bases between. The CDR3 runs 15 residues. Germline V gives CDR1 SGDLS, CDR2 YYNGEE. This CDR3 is CASSVDGERYNEQFF. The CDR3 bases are TGTGCCAGCAGCGTAGACGGGGAGCGGTACAATGAGCAGTTCTTC. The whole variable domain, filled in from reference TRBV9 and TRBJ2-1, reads DSGVTQTPKHLITATGQRVTLRCSPRSGDLSVYWYQQSLDQGLQFLIQYYNGEERAKGNILERFSAQQFPDLHSELNLSSLELGDSALYFCASSVDGERYNEQFFGPGTRLTVL.

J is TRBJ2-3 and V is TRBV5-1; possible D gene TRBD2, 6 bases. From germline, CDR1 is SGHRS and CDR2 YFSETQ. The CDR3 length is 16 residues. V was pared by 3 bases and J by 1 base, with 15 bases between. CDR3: CASSSLGGVGTDTQYF. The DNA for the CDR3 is TGCGCCAGCAGCTCCCTCGGGGGAGTGGGCACAGATACGCAGTATTTT. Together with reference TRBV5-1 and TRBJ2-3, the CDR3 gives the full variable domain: KAGVTQTPRYLIKTRGQQVTLSCSPISGHRSVSWYQQTPGQGLQFLFEYFSETQRNKGNFPGRFSGRQFSNSRSEMNVSTLELGDSALYLCASSSLGGVGTDTQYFGPGTRLTVL.

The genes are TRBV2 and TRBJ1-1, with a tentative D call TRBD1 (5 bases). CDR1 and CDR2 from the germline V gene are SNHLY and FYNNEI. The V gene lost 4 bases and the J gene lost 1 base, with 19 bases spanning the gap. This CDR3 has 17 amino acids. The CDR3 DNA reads TGTGCCAGCAGTGCTTCCGCTTTGGACATTAGGAACACTGAAGCTTTCTTT. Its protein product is CASSASALDIRNTEAFF.

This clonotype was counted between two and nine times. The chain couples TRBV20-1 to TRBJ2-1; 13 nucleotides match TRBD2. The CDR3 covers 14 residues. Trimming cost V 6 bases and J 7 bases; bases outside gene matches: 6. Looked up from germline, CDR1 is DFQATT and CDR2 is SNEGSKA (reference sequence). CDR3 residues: CSASRLAGGNEQFF. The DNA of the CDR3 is TGCAGTGCCTCCCGACTAGCGGGAGGTAATGAGCAGTTCTTC.